The rows below give T cell receptor beta chains drawn from one sample of a study of human thymus T cells. Profiling relied on immunoSEQ multiplex PCR, and the TCRdb table lists in-frame clones only, not all of them. The top ten clones hold 0.02% to 0.03% of a sample with some 120,000 clones, around 94% of them seen once. The sample comprised thymus tissue. Receptors were obtained from a boy younger than two with a congenital heart defect but otherwise immunologically healthy. Both conserved end residues are part of each CDR3. The order of the fields is D gene, clone size, J gene, V gene, CDR3 protein, CDR3 DNA. A D gene is named only where the DNA matches it firmly. Rows may omit the clone size; those that give it use once, few, many or a size class.

NA | once | TRBJ1-6 | TRBV9 | CASRTSGNSPLHF | TGTGCCAGCAGAACATCGGGGAACTCACCCCTCCACTTT
TRBD1 | NA | TRBJ1-2 | TRBV6-1 | CASSEGLGTEGLGYTF | TGTGCCAGCAGTGAAGGTCTTGGGACAGAAGGCCTTGGCTACACCTTC
NA | NA | TRBJ2-7 | TRBV5-1 | CASSLAQQGMGEQYF | TGCGCCAGCAGCTTGGCCCAACAGGGAATGGGCGAGCAGTACTTC
TRBD1 | NA | TRBJ1-4 | TRBV7-6 | CASSLVVPSDRADEKLFF | TGTGCCAGCAGCTTAGTGGTGCCAAGCGACAGGGCGGATGAAAAACTGTTTTTT
NA | NA | TRBJ2-1 | TRBV4-2 | CASSQDGGRRFF | TGTGCCAGCAGCCAAGACGGTGGAAGGCGGTTCTTC
TRBD1 | few | TRBJ1-1 | TRBV30 | CAWKDREDTEAFF | TGTGCCTGGAAGGACAGGGAGGACACTGAAGCTTTCTTT
NA | NA | TRBJ1-2 | TRBV7-6 | CASSLRTERYGYTF | TGTGCCAGCAGCCTCCGGACGGAACGCTATGGCTACACCTTC
NA | NA | TRBJ2-5 | TRBV7-8 | CASSPVLAGALLYQETQYF | TGTGCCAGCAGCCCAGTATTGGCGGGGGCACTACTTTACCAAGAGACCCAGTACTTC
TRBD1 | NA | TRBJ1-6 | TRBV4-3 | CASSQVRVLDREGAPLHF | TGCGCCAGCAGCCAAGTTCGTGTTTTAGACAGGGAGGGGGCACCCCTCCACTTT
NA | NA | TRBJ1-6 | TRBV20-1 | CSAREAELHF | TGCAGTGCTAGAGAGGCGGAACTCCACTTT
NA | NA | TRBJ2-1 | TRBV4-3 | CASSQDRLRGVEQFF | TGCGCCAGCAGCCAAGACCGCTTAAGAGGGGTTGAGCAGTTCTTC
NA | NA | TRBJ1-6 | TRBV21-1 | CASSKGRRLKLWVYNSPLHF | TGTGCCAGCAGCAAAGGCCGCCGGCTTAAGTTGTGGGTCTATAATTCACCCCTCCACTTT
TRBD1 | NA | TRBJ1-1 | TRBV5-5 | CASSSTGTGPPEAFF | TGTGCCAGCAGCTCAACCGGGACAGGGCCTCCTGAAGCTTTCTTT
NA | NA | TRBJ2-3 | TRBV7-2 | CASSLVGDTQYF | TGTGCCAGCAGCTTAGTGGGAGATACGCAGTATTTT
TRBD2 | NA | TRBJ2-1 | TRBV7-9 | CASSWGGMGPDEQFF | TGTGCCAGCAGCTGGGGGGGGATGGGTCCCGATGAGCAGTTCTTC
NA | NA | TRBJ2-5 | TRBV4-3 | CASSQRWTYQETQYF | TGCGCCAGCAGCCAGAGATGGACTTACCAAGAGACCCAGTACTTC
TRBD1 | NA | TRBJ2-5 | TRBV14 | CASSPQGDTKETQYF | TGTGCCAGCAGCCCCCAGGGGGACACCAAAGAGACCCAGTACTTC
NA | NA | TRBJ1-4 | TRBV6-5 | CASRPDLAKEKLFF | TGTGCCAGCAGACCGGACCTTGCAAAGGAAAAACTGTTTTTT
TRBD2 | few | TRBJ2-6 | TRBV14 | CASSHRTSGPSGANVLTF | TGTGCCAGCAGCCATAGGACTAGCGGTCCCTCTGGGGCCAACGTCCTGACTTTC
NA | NA | TRBJ1-1 | TRBV10-2 | CASSGPREEAFF | TGCGCCAGCAGTGGGCCCAGGGAGGAAGCTTTCTTT